Shown below are 11 T cell receptor beta chains from a single sample sequenced in a study of T cell responses to AZD1222 COVID-19 vaccine. Sequenced by immunoSEQ multiplex PCR; TCRdb stores in-frame clones only, minus some. The sample includes 140,000 to 150,000 clones, about 90% of them seen just once. This specimen consisted of peripheral blood, obtained on day 0 of AZD1222 vaccination. The receptor source for this set is an adult in good health.

The chain carries TRBV18 and TRBJ2-2; D perhaps matches TRBD1 (6 bases). Trimming took off 8 bases at V and 1 base at J, with 11 bases between the two ends. The CDR3 extends over 14 amino acids. Germline V gene sequence: CDR1 KGHSH, CDR2 LQKENI. The CDR3, as DNA: TGTGCCAGCGGGGGCGGCCAGAACACCGGGGAGCTGTTTTTT. It codes for CASGGGQNTGELFF. The complete variable domain, with remaining parts taken from reference TRBV18 and TRBJ2-2, reads NAGVMQNPRHLVRRRGQEARLRCSPMKGHSHVYWYRQLPEEGLKFMVYLQKENIIDESGMPKERFSAEFPKEGPSILRIQQVVRGDSAAYFCASGGGQNTGELFFGEGSRLTVL.

V gene TRBV28 combines with J gene TRBJ1-2; TRBD1 aligns across 8 bases. The V and J ends lost 3 bases and 6 bases, in that order; junction bases with no gene match: 15. The germline V gene encodes CDR1 MDHEN and CDR2 SYDVKM. CDR3 size: 17 residues. The CDR3 nucleotides read TGTGCCAGCAGTTTCCCCCCGGGACAGGTAGGGGGTAATGGCTACACCTTC. It specifies CASSFPPGQVGGNGYTF.

The chain carries TRBV29-1 and TRBJ2-1; 7 bases are a match to TRBD1. Per germline, CDR1 SQVTM and CDR2 ANQGSEA. V trimming: 6 bases; J trimming: 5 bases; junction bases outside the gene matches: 10. The CDR3 runs to 14 residues. CDR3 region: CSVGRLRGNNEQFF. Here the CDR3 DNA reads TGCAGCGTAGGGCGACTCAGGGGGAACAATGAGCAGTTCTTC.

The chain links TRBV27 to TRBJ2-7; D remains unclear. The length of the CDR3 is 11 residues. In germline, CDR1 is MNHEY, CDR2 SMNVEV (reference sequence). CDR3 amino acids: CISGVRHEQYF. The CDR3 coding sequence is TGTATTAGTGGGGTCCGCCACGAGCAGTACTTC.

V is TRBV9 and J is TRBJ1-2, with D maybe TRBD1 (6 bases). The CDR3 has 17 amino acids. With 0 bases removed from V and 1 base from J, the gap between germline ends came to 16 bases. Germline V gene data show CDR1 as SGDLS and CDR2 as YYNGEE. CDR3 DNA: TGTGCCAGCAGCGTAGAGCCTCGGACAGTTCTTAACTATGGCTACACCTTC. Translated: CASSVEPRTVLNYGYTF.

The V gene is TRBV18, the J gene TRBJ2-3; 8 bases align to TRBD1. The germline CDR1 and CDR2 sequences are KGHSH and LQKENI. V lost 5 bases and J lost 2; bases outside the gene matches: 6. The CDR3 consists of 15 residues. The CDR3 region is CASSVTGGTTDTQYF. The CDR3 nucleotides read TGTGCCAGCTCAGTAACAGGGGGGACCACAGATACGCAGTATTTT. The full variable domain, rest sourced from reference TRBV18 and TRBJ2-3, is NAGVMQNPRHLVRRRGQEARLRCSPMKGHSHVYWYRQLPEEGLKFMVYLQKENIIDESGMPKERFSAEFPKEGPSILRIQQVVRGDSAAYFCASSVTGGTTDTQYFGPGTRLTVL.

The chain recombines TRBV15 with TRBJ2-5; tentatively, D is TRBD1 or TRBD2 (5 bases each). The DNA end is a closer match to TRBJ2-7, so the J assignment may be wrong. The CDR3 runs to 14 residues. Germline V gene sequence: CDR1 LNHNV, CDR2 YYDKDF (reference sequence). CDR3 protein: CATSRGGTSYEQYF. For the CDR3, the DNA is TGTGCCACCAGCAGAGGGGGGACCTCCTACGAGCAGTACTTC.

The chain recombines TRBV7-8 with TRBJ1-1; unclear D gene. Trimming pared 4 bases from V and 8 bases from J, leaving 17 bases between. This CDR3 region has 14 residues. Germline V gives CDR1 SGHVS, CDR2 FQNEAQ. The CDR3 DNA follows: TGTGCCAGCAGCTCGGAACATAACCCCTCCGAAGCTTTCTTT. Translating it yields CASSSEHNPSEAFF.

This chain uses TRBV7-2 with TRBJ1-4; no definite D call. Trimming took off 1 base at V and 7 bases at J, with 13 bases between the two ends. The CDR3 has 15 residues. Germline loops: CDR1 SGHTA, CDR2 FQGNSA. CDR3 protein: CASSLDGVRSEKLFF. For the CDR3, the DNA is TGTGCCAGCAGCTTAGACGGGGTGAGAAGTGAAAAACTGTTTTTT.

V and J are TRBV3-1 (or the pseudogene TRBV3-2) and TRBJ1-1, with TRBD1 matching 7 bases. The germline V gene encodes CDR1 LGHDT and CDR2 YNNKEL (reference sequence). The CDR3 has 16 amino acids. The junction had 19 bases not matched to a gene; V was cut back by 4 bases and J by 11 bases. The CDR3 DNA reads TGTGCCAGCAGCCCAGAGAGGGGACAGAATTCAGAACAGGCTTTCTTT. This sequence encodes CASSPERGQNSEQAFF.

This chain joins TRBV20-1 and TRBJ1-6; D perhaps matches TRBD1 (5 bases). Germline CDR1 and CDR2: DFQATT and SNEGSKA (reference sequence). This CDR3 comprises 14 residues. V gave up 3 bases and J gave up 10 bases, with 16 bases separating them. The CDR3 region has the DNA TGCAGTGCTAGTCTCGGGGGGTTTGGCTCACCCCTCCACTTT. It encodes CSASLGGFGSPLHF.